This TCR beta chain was profiled in a study of lymphopenia after photon versus proton radiotherapy. Study-wide results and caveats: Proton therapy kept repertoires fairly stable, unlike photons, which gained effector/memory cells. After lymphocyte nadir, photon-treated repertoires showed oligoclonal expansion, especially CD8+ Temra. Larger post-nadir TCR diversity loss correlated inversely with survival in deceased patients.

Some clones are missing from TCRdb's copy, which holds only in-frame ones; the method was immunoSEQ multiplex PCR. Of over 15,000 clones in the sample, 70% to 90% are singletons; the top ten hold around a tenth. CDR1 and CDR2 (germline): MGHRA, YSYEKL. V lost 4 bases to trimming and J lost 3 bases; unmatched junction nucleotides: 8. The CDR3 runs 16 residues. A remark on this clone: Its specificity is unknown.

This receptor was obtained from a man between 65 and 79 years old with pancreatic cancer. The material was peripheral blood, obtained from a patient treated with proton-based radiotherapy. The V call is TRBV4-1, the J call TRBJ2-2; 7 nucleotides agree with TRBD1. CDR3 amino acids: CASSPTRGPDTGELFF. CDR3 DNA: TGCGCCAGCAGCCCCACTAGGGGGCCCGACACCGGGGAGCTGTTTTTT.